The 13 T cell receptor beta chains below come from one sample, sequenced in a study of T cells in Graves' hyperthyroidism and ophthalmopathy. The TCR beta CDR3 regions underwent amplification using RNA transcripts as the source. TCR CDR3 regions were first amplified by RT-PCR with HTBI primers. MiXCR, applied by TCRdb to the multiplex PCR reads, yields one record per CDR3 protein. The repertoire holds some 700,000 distinct CDR3 sequences, 15% to 20% seen once, with 15% to 17% in the top ten. The sample taken for sequencing was blood. Receptors originate from a man in his forties or fifties with Graves' hyperthyroidism.

This clonotype was seen repeatedly, ten times or more. The V call is TRBV27, the J call TRBJ2-1; no reliable D call. Per germline, CDR1 MNHEY and CDR2 SMNVEV (reference sequence). CDR3 length: 13 residues. The V gene lost 4 bases and the J gene lost 5 bases, with 9 bases spanning the gap. CDR3 in amino acids: CASSSNSHNEQFF. The CDR3, as DNA: TGTGCCAGCAGTTCGAACTCGCACAATGAGCAGTTCTTC.

This clonotype appeared many times. The rearrangement joins TRBV28 to TRBJ2-3, with D maybe TRBD1 (6 bases). Between the trimmed V and J ends, which lost 3 bases and 4 bases, there was a span of 14 bases. CDR1 MDHEN and CDR2 SYDVKM come from the germline V gene. This CDR3 region has 15 residues. CDR3 bases: TGTGCCAGCAGTTTGAGAGCAGGGGCATCAGATACGCAGTATTTT. Protein sequence: CASSLRAGASDTQYF.

This clonotype was seen many times. V usage is TRBV6-1 and J usage is TRBJ1-2; no firm D call. The CDR3 runs 16 residues. Trimming shortened V by 5 bases and J by 5 bases, and 21 bases separated the two germline ends. Germline CDR1 MNHNS, CDR2 SASEGT. CDR3 protein: CASSRSMRGLEYGYTF. The CDR3 nucleotides read TGTGCCAGCAGTAGGTCCATGCGGGGTTTGGAATATGGCTACACCTTC.

The table lists this clonotype with a count of one. The junction shows a germline mismatch at one end, possibly a read error. The genes are TRBV6-1 and TRBJ2-3; no clear D gene. The V gene's germline CDR1 is MNHNS and CDR2 SASEGT. The CDR3 runs 13 residues. The CDR3 nucleotides are TGTGCCAGCAGTGAAGAACCATCAGATACGCAGTATTTC. It encodes CASSEEPSDTQYF.

This clonotype has more than one count but fewer than ten. This rearrangement joins TRBV7-9 to TRBJ2-7; no firm D call. The CDR3 is made up of 13 amino acids. V gave up 5 bases and J gave up 2 bases, with 10 bases separating them. Germline V gene sequence: CDR1 SEHNR, CDR2 FQNEAQ (reference sequence). This CDR3 reads CASSPTNPYEQYF. CDR3 bases: TGTGCCAGCAGCCCCACTAACCCCTACGAGCAGTACTTC.

This clonotype was counted a single time. The gene calls are TRBV30 and TRBJ2-7; 7 bases are a match to TRBD1. Germline V gene sequence: CDR1 GTSNPN, CDR2 SVGIG (reference sequence). Trimming at V came to 8 bases and at J to 5 bases, leaving 27 bases not matched to a gene. The CDR3 is made up of 18 amino acids. CDR3 DNA: TGTGCCAGCCTGGTAGGACAGGTTCCCTGGGAAAACCCGAACGAGCAGTACTTC. It codes for CASLVGQVPWENPNEQYF.

This clonotype was counted many times. This chain links TRBV7-9 with TRBJ2-7; tentatively, D is TRBD1 (5 bases). The CDR3 is made up of 15 amino acids. V was clipped by 4 bases and J by 0 bases, with 13 bases between them. Germline V gene sequence: CDR1 SEHNR, CDR2 FQNEAQ (reference sequence). For the CDR3, the DNA is TGTGCCAGCAGCTATGGGTCCAGGGTCTCCTACGAGCAGTACTTC. Protein: CASSYGSRVSYEQYF.

The chain joins TRBV12-3 or TRBV12-4 to TRBJ2-7; D gene uncertain. The CDR3 is 12 amino acids. With 2 bases removed from V and 6 bases from J, the gap between germline ends came to 8 bases. This chain's CDR3 is CASSLSAGEQYF. CDR3 nucleotides: TGTGCCAGCAGTTTAAGTGCAGGCGAGCAGTACTTC.

This clonotype was seen only a few times. The chain has TRBV29-1 and TRBJ2-7, with D perhaps TRBD1 (5 bases). Deletions cut 4 bases from V and 0 bases from J, with 10 bases between. The CDR3 is 13 residues long. Germline loops: CDR1 SQVTM, CDR2 ANQGSEA. CDR3 DNA sequence: TGCAGCGTTGTGACAGCCCGCTCCTACGAGCAGTACTTC. It codes for CSVVTARSYEQYF.

This clonotype was counted between two and nine times. The J gene is TRBJ2-1, the V gene TRBV29-1; maybe TRBD2 (6 bases). V was cut by 4 bases and J by 10 bases, with 14 bases left in between. This CDR3 has 12 amino acids. Germline CDR1 is SQVTM and CDR2 is ANQGSEA. This chain's CDR3 is CSVVYPGAEQFF. CDR3 bases: TGCAGCGTTGTATACCCGGGAGCAGAGCAGTTCTTC.

Comment on this clonotype: One base away lies a much larger clone, so this may be a sequencing read error. This sequence joins TRBV19 and TRBJ2-7; D is undetermined. Germline V gene data show CDR1 as LNHDA and CDR2 as SQIVND (reference sequence). This CDR3 comprises 15 residues. V lost 11 bases to trimming and J lost 0 bases, with 20 bases between them. CDR3 nucleotides: TGTGCCGGTGGTCGGAGTTCCGCTGTCTCCTACGAGCAGTACTTC. Its translation is CAGGRSSAVSYEQYF.

This clonotype showed up many times. This chain links TRBV29-1 with TRBJ2-5; D gene unclear. Germline lookup yields CDR1 SQVTM and CDR2 ANQGSEA. V lost 1 base and J 3 bases, leaving 9 bases between the germline ends. The CDR3 has 13 residues. The CDR3 here is CSVEGDVEETQYF. CDR3 coding DNA: TGCAGCGTTGAAGGCGACGTGGAAGAGACCCAGTACTTC.

This clonotype has only a few counts. V is TRBV19 and J is TRBJ2-5, with D unresolved. With 4 bases removed from V and 5 bases from J, the gap between germline ends came to 17 bases. The CDR3 consists of 15 residues. CDR1 LNHDA and CDR2 SQIVND come from the germline V gene (reference sequence). This chain's CDR3 is CASSTIFESPETQYF. Here the CDR3 DNA reads TGTGCCAGTAGTACTATATTTGAATCTCCGGAGACCCAGTACTTC.